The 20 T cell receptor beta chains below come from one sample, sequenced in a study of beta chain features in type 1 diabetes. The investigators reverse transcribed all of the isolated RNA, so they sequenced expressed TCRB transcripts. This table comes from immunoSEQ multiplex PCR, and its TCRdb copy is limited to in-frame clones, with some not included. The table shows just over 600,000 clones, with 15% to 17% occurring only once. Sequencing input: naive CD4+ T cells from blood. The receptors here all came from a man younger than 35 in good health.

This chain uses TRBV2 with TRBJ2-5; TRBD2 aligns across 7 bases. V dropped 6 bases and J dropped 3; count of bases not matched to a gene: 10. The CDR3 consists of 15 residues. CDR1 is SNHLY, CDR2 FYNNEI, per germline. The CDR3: CASRPTSVGEETQYF. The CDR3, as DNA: TGTGCCAGCAGACCAACTAGCGTCGGGGAAGAGACCCAGTACTTC.

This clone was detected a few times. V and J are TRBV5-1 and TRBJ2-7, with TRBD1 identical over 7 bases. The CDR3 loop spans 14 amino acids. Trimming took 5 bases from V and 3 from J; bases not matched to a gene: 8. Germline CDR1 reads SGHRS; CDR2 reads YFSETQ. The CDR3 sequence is CASSSRDSRYEQYF. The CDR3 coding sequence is TGCGCCAGCAGTTCCCGGGACAGCCGCTACGAGCAGTACTTC.

CDR3 sequence: CASSFQARPDSYNEQFF. Here the CDR3 DNA reads TGTGCCAGCAGCTTCCAAGCTCGGCCCGACAGCTACAATGAGCAGTTCTTC. The rearrangement links TRBV7-3 to TRBJ2-1; D is perhaps TRBD1 (5 bases). This CDR3 has 17 amino acids. Deletions cut 3 bases from V and 3 bases from J, with 18 bases between. Germline V CDR1 and CDR2: SGHTA, FQGTGA.

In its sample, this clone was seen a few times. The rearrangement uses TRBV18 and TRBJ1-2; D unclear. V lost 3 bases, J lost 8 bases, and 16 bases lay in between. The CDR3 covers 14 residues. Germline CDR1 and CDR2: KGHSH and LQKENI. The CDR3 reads CASSPDLRGEGYTF. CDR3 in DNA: TGTGCCAGCTCACCGGACCTACGGGGAGAAGGCTACACCTTC.

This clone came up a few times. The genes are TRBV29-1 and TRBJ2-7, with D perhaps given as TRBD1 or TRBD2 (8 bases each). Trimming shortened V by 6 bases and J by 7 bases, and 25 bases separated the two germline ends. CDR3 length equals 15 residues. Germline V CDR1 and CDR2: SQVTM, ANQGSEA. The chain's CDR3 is CSVYPGDRGLGEQYF. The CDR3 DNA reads TGCAGCGTCTACCCCGGAGACAGGGGACTAGGGGAGCAGTACTTC.

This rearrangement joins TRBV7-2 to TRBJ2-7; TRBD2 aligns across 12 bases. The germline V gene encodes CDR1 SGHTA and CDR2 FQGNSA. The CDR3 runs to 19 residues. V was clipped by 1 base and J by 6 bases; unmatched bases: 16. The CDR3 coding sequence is TGTGCCAGCAGCTTAGGACCCCCAACTAGCGGGGGGCTCTCAGGCGAGCAGTACTTC. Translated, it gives CASSLGPPTSGGLSGEQYF.

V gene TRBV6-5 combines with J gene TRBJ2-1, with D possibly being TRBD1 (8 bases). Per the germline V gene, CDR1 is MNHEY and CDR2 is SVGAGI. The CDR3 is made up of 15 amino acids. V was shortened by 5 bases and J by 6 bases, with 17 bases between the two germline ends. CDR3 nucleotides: TGTGCCAGCAGTGCCTCGACAGGGGAGGGCAATGAGCAGTTCTTC. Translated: CASSASTGEGNEQFF.

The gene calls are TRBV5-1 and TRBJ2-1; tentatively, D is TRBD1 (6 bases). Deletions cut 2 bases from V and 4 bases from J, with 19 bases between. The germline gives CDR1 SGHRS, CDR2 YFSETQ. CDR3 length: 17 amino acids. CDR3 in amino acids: CASSFLGTRNSYNEQFF. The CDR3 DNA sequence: TGCGCCAGCAGCTTCCTGGGGACAAGAAATTCTTACAATGAGCAGTTCTTC.

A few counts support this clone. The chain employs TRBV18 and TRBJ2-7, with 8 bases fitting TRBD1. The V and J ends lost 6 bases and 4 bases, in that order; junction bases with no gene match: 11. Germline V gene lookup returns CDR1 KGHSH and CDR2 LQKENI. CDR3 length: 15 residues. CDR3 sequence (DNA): TGTGCCAGCTCTCGCTCCGGGGACAGGAGGTACGAGCAGTACTTC. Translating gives CASSRSGDRRYEQYF.

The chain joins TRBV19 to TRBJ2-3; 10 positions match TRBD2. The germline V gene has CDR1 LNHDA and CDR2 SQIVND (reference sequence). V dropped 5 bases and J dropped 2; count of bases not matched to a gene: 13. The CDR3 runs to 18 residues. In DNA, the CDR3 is TGTGCCAGTAGTGCGGACCCCCCGGGACTAGCGACCACAGATACGCAGTATTTT. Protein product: CASSADPPGLATTDTQYF.

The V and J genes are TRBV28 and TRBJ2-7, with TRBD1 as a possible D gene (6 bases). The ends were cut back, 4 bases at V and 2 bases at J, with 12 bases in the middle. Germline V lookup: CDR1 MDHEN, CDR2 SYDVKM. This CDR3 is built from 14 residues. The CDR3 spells CASSSWGPTYEQYF. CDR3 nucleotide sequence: TGTGCCAGCAGTTCTTGGGGGCCGACCTACGAGCAGTACTTC.

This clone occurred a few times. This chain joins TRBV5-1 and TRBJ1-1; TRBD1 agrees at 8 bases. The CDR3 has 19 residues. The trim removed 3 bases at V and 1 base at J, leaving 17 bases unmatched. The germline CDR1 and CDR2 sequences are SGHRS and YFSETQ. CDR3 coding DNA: TGCGCCAGCAGCTGGACCGGACAGGGAATTACCCGATGGAACACTGAAGCTTTCTTT. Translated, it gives CASSWTGQGITRWNTEAFF.

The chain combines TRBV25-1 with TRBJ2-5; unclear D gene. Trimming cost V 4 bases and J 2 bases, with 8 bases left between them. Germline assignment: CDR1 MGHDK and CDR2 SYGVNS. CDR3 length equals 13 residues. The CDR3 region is CASSGWQQETQYF. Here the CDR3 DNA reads TGTGCCAGCAGTGGTTGGCAGCAAGAGACCCAGTACTTC.

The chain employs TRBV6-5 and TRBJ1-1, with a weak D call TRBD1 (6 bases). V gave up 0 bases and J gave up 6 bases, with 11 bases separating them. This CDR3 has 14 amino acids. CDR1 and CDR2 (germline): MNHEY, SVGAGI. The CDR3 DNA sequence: TGTGCCAGCAGTTACTCCGGGGGCCGGGCTGAAGCTTTCTTT. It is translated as CASSYSGGRAEAFF.

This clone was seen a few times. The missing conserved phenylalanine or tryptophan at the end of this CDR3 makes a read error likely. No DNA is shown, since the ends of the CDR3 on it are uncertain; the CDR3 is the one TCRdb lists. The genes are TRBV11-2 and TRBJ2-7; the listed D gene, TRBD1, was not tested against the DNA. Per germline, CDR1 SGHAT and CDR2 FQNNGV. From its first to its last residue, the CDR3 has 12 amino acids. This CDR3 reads CASSHRQAGISL.

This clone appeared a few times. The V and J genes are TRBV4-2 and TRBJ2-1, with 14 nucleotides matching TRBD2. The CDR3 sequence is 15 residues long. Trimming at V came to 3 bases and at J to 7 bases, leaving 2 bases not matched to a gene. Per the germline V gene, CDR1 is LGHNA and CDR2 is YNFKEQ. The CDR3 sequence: CASSQGTSGSNEQFF. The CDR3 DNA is TGTGCCAGCAGCCAGGGGACTAGCGGGAGTAATGAGCAGTTCTTC.

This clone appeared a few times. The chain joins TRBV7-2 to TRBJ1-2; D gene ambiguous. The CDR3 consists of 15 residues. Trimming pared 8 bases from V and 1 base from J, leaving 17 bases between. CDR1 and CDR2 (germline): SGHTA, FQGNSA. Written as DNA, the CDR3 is TGTGCCAGCCTCCCTGACCGGAGAATTAACTATGGCTACACCTTC. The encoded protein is CASLPDRRINYGYTF. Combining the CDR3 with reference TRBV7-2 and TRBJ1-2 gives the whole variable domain GAGVSQSPSNKVTEKGKDVELRCDPISGHTALYWYRQSLGQGLEFLIYFQGNSAPDKSGLPSDRFSAERTGGSVSTLTIQRTQQEDSAVYLCASLPDRRINYGYTFGSGTRLTVV.

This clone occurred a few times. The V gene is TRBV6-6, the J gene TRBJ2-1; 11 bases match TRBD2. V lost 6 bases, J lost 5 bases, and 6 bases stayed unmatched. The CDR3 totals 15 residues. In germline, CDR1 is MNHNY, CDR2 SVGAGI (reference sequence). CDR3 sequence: CASRATSGRNNEQFF. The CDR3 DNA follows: TGTGCCAGCAGGGCAACTAGCGGGAGAAACAATGAGCAGTTCTTC.

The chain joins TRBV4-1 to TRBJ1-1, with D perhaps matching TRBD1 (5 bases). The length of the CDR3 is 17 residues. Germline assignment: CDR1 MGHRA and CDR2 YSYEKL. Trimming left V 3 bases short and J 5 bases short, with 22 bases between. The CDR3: CASSQLIPRVSGTEAFF. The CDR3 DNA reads TGCGCCAGCAGCCAGTTAATCCCCAGGGTCTCGGGAACTGAAGCTTTCTTT.

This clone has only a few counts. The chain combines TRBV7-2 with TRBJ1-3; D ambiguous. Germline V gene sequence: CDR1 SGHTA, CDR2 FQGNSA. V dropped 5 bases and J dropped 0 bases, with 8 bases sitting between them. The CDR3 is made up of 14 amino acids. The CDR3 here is CASSGGSSGNTIYF. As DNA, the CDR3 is TGTGCCAGCAGCGGAGGAAGCTCTGGAAACACCATATATTTT.